This T cell receptor beta chain comes out of a study of CD8+CD57+ T cells in acquired aplastic anemia. Study-level points and caveats: Around 29 CD8+ CDR3 sequences were shared between patients and controls.

All sequencing subjects had displayed CD8+CD57+ cell expansion on flow cytometry. Genomic DNA provided the template from which TCR beta VDJ and CDR3 profiles were obtained. Each CDR3 protein is one row after TCRdb ran MiXCR on the reads. The sample carries 170,000 or so distinct CDR3 sequences, 55% to 65% recorded once. Note on this clonotype: Its antigen is as yet unknown.

Trimming removed 5 bases at V and 9 bases at J, with 16 bases between. In germline, CDR1 is DFQATT, CDR2 SNEGSKA (reference sequence). The CDR3 totals 12 residues. This chain joins TRBV20-1 and TRBJ2-5; D not resolved. The sequenced material came from sorted CD4+, CD8+, or CD8+CD57+ T cells (not recorded which) from PBMCs. This TCR came from a human donor with aplastic anemia. This chain's CDR3 is CSALMGNVAQYF. The DNA of the CDR3 is TGCAGTGCTCTTATGGGCAACGTGGCCCAGTACTTC.